These 25 T cell receptor beta chains came from one sample sequenced in a study of beta chain features in type 1 diabetes. Expressed TCRB transcripts got sequenced, as all isolated RNA was reverse transcribed. Repertoires were generated with immunoSEQ multiplex PCR, while TCRdb's copy carries only in-frame clones and drops some. Counted here are more than 140,000 clones, around a tenth occurring once; the ten biggest clones make up 0.65%. Sequences were obtained from central memory CD4+ T cells from blood. Receptors were obtained from a woman aged 35 to 49 in good health.

This rearrangement joins TRBV19 to TRBJ2-1; TRBD2 aligns across 9 bases. The V gene's germline CDR1 is LNHDA and CDR2 SQIVND (reference sequence). The CDR3 runs 14 residues. J gave up 8 bases and V 10 bases, and 12 bases lay outside the gene matches. As DNA, the CDR3 is TGTGCCACAATCGCGGGGGGGCTTGGAGATGAGCAGTTCTTC. This gives the protein CATIAGGLGDEQFF.

This clone was found many times. The chain carries TRBV5-1 and TRBJ2-5; D not certain. The germline gives CDR1 SGHRS, CDR2 YFSETQ. Trimming removed 0 bases from V and 5 bases from J, with 11 bases in between. The CDR3 is made up of 14 amino acids. The CDR3 protein is CASSLVSARETQYF. The CDR3 region has the DNA TGCGCCAGCAGCTTGGTGTCTGCGCGGGAGACCCAGTACTTC. Based on the CDR3 plus reference TRBV5-1 and TRBJ2-5, the full variable domain is KAGVTQTPRYLIKTRGQQVTLSCSPISGHRSVSWYQQTPGQGLQFLFEYFSETQRNKGNFPGRFSGRQFSNSRSEMNVSTLELGDSALYLCASSLVSARETQYFGPGTRLLVL.

The rearrangement uses TRBV27 and TRBJ1-4, with 8 nucleotides matching TRBD1. Germline-derived CDR1 and CDR2 are MNHEY and SMNVEV (reference sequence). The CDR3 is made up of 14 amino acids. V gave up 6 bases and J gave up 8 bases; unmatched junction bases: 8. This CDR3 is CASSPQGVNEKLFF. DNA for the CDR3: TGTGCCAGCAGCCCACAGGGGGTTAACGAAAAACTGTTTTTT.

The chain is built from TRBV7-9 and TRBJ2-7; D is perhaps TRBD2 (6 bases). The V gene's germline CDR1 is SEHNR and CDR2 FQNEAQ (reference sequence). The CDR3 is 14 amino acids. Between the trimmed V and J ends, which lost 8 bases and 0 bases, there was a span of 14 bases. CDR3 loop: CASLMGGSSYEQYF. The CDR3 coding sequence is TGTGCCAGCTTAATGGGGGGTAGCTCCTACGAGCAGTACTTC.

Many counts were recorded for this clone. The chain joins TRBV23-1 to TRBJ2-1; 8 bases are a match to TRBD2. TRBV23-1 is annotated as an ORF whose role is uncertain. V was pared by 0 bases and J by 4 bases, with 5 bases of the junction left unmatched. CDR3 length equals 16 residues. CDR3 loop: CASSQSGGGQYNEQFF. As DNA, the CDR3 is TGCGCCAGCAGTCAATCAGGCGGGGGGCAATACAATGAGCAGTTCTTC.

This clone was found a few times. The same CDR3 is also encoded by other DNA sequences in this sample. The V gene is TRBV5-4, the J gene TRBJ2-2, with a possible D match to TRBD2 (6 bases). Trimming took off 5 bases at V and 2 bases at J, with 10 bases between the two ends. Germline V gene sequence: CDR1 SGHNT, CDR2 YYREEE (reference sequence). The CDR3 extends over 14 amino acids. The CDR3 protein is CASSLGGNTGELFF. The CDR3 DNA reads as TGTGCCAGCAGTCTGGGGGGAAACACCGGGGAGCTGTTTTTT.

The rearrangement uses TRBV19 and TRBJ1-2; 8 positions match TRBD1. Unmatched junction bases numbered 7, after V lost 10 bases and J lost 3 bases. The germline CDR1 and CDR2 sequences are LNHDA and SQIVND (reference sequence). CDR3 length: 13 residues. The CDR3: CATRTGYDYGYTF. The CDR3 DNA is TGTGCCACCAGGACAGGGTATGACTATGGCTACACCTTC. Combining the CDR3 with reference TRBV19 and TRBJ1-2 gives the whole variable domain DGGITQSPKYLFRKEGQNVTLSCEQNLNHDAMYWYRQDPGQGLRLIYYSQIVNDFQKGDIAEGYSVSREKKESFPLTVTSAQKNPTAFYLCATRTGYDYGYTFGSGTRLTVV.

This clone came up a few times. The genes are TRBV2 and TRBJ1-2, with 9 bases fitting TRBD1. Germline V gives CDR1 SNHLY, CDR2 FYNNEI. The CDR3 totals 14 residues. The J segment lost 8 bases and the V segment lost 3 bases, leaving 7 bases of the junction unmatched. The CDR3: CASSEYRGRRGYTF. The DNA of the CDR3 is TGTGCCAGCAGTGAGTACAGGGGGCGTCGAGGCTACACCTTC.

The chain has TRBV20-1 and TRBJ2-1, with 7 bases aligning to TRBD1. Germline V gene sequence: CDR1 DFQATT, CDR2 SNEGSKA (reference sequence). V was clipped by 4 bases and J by 7 bases; unmatched bases: 1. This CDR3 comprises 11 residues. The CDR3 loop is CSAKQGNEQFF. In nucleotides, the CDR3 is TGCAGTGCTAAACAGGGGAATGAGCAGTTCTTC.

V usage is TRBV5-1 and J usage is TRBJ2-7; D gene unclear. The CDR3 is 14 amino acids. Germline CDR1 and CDR2: SGHRS and YFSETQ. V shed 1 base and J shed 2 bases, with 10 bases lying between them. DNA for the CDR3: TGCGCCAGCAGCTTGAACGCTGACACCTACGAGCAGTACTTC. Encoded protein: CASSLNADTYEQYF.

This clone was counted between two and nine times. The rearrangement uses TRBV5-6 and TRBJ1-5; D gene ambiguous. The germline gives CDR1 SGHDT, CDR2 YYEEEE. The CDR3 is made up of 14 amino acids. The V end was cut by 0 bases, the J end by 1 base, with 5 bases between. CDR3 sequence: CASSLGRSNQPQHF. The DNA for the CDR3 is TGTGCCAGCAGCTTGGGCAGGAGCAATCAGCCCCAGCATTTT.

This chain links TRBV28 with TRBJ1-2; D is ambiguous. Germline CDR1 MDHEN, CDR2 SYDVKM. The germline V and J ends were trimmed by 6 bases and 1 base, with 9 bases remaining between them. The length of the CDR3 is 13 residues. CDR3 sequence (DNA): TGTGCCAGCAGCCCGGGTGTTAACTATGGCTACACCTTC. This sequence encodes CASSPGVNYGYTF.

This clone was detected only a few times. The CDR3 protein is CASSQVGAGTYQETQYF. The CDR3 DNA reads TGTGCCAGCAGCCAAGTCGGGGCGGGGACCTACCAAGAGACCCAGTACTTC. This sequence joins TRBV4-2 and TRBJ2-5; D might be TRBD2 (6 bases). Trimming cost V 1 base and J 0 bases, with 15 bases left between them. The CDR3 consists of 17 residues. CDR1 is LGHNA, CDR2 YNFKEQ, per germline.

This clone has just a few counts. The chain recombines TRBV5-6 with TRBJ2-7; 8 bases map to TRBD1. This CDR3 is 13 amino acids long. V was pared by 2 bases and J by 4 bases, with 2 bases of the junction left unmatched. Germline V lookup: CDR1 SGHDT, CDR2 YYEEEE. CDR3 sequence (DNA): TGTGCCAGCAGCTTCCGGGACAGGTACGAGCAGTACTTC. Encoded protein: CASSFRDRYEQYF.

The CDR3 nucleotides read TGTGCCAGCAGTGGGAGCCGTTACGAGCAGTACTTC. It translates to CASSGSRYEQYF. V usage is TRBV6-1 and J usage is TRBJ2-7, with no clear D. Germline V lookup: CDR1 MNHNS, CDR2 SASEGT. V lost 4 bases and J 4 bases, leaving 8 bases between the germline ends. The CDR3 covers 12 residues.

Of note for this clone: This specimen includes other DNA sequences encoding the same CDR3. V gene TRBV7-2 combines with J gene TRBJ1-2, with 10 bases fitting TRBD1. Germline V gene lookup returns CDR1 SGHTA and CDR2 FQGNSA. The CDR3 is 13 residues long. J lost 8 bases, V lost 5 bases, and 5 bases had no gene match. CDR3 nucleotides: TGTGCCAGCAGCCCGGGGACAGGGGAGGGCTACACCTTC. This translates into CASSPGTGEGYTF. Combining the CDR3 with reference TRBV7-2 and TRBJ1-2 gives the whole variable domain GAGVSQSPSNKVTEKGKDVELRCDPISGHTALYWYRQSLGQGLEFLIYFQGNSAPDKSGLPSDRFSAERTGGSVSTLTIQRTQQEDSAVYLCASSPGTGEGYTFGSGTRLTVV.

The V call is TRBV6-5, the J call TRBJ1-1; tentatively, D is TRBD1 (5 bases). Trimming cost V 1 base and J 5 bases, with 14 bases left between them. Germline V lookup: CDR1 MNHEY, CDR2 SVGAGI. The CDR3 extends over 15 amino acids. The CDR3 sequence: CASSYYRGGKTEAFF. The CDR3 coding sequence is TGTGCCAGCAGTTACTATCGGGGGGGTAAAACTGAAGCTTTCTTT.

This clone was found many times. This rearrangement joins TRBV19 to TRBJ2-1, with 7 bases lining up with TRBD2. The V gene's germline CDR1 is LNHDA and CDR2 SQIVND (reference sequence). The CDR3 spans 14 residues. The V and J ends lost 10 bases and 7 bases, in that order; junction bases with no gene match: 13. Here the CDR3 DNA reads TGTGCCACCTCGGAAGGGACCGGGGGGAATGAGCAGTTCTTC. Its protein is CATSEGTGGNEQFF. The full variable domain, its missing parts supplied by reference TRBV19 and TRBJ2-1, is DGGITQSPKYLFRKEGQNVTLSCEQNLNHDAMYWYRQDPGQGLRLIYYSQIVNDFQKGDIAEGYSVSREKKESFPLTVTSAQKNPTAFYLCATSEGTGGNEQFFGPGTRLTVL.

This clone was detected only a few times. The V gene is TRBV25-1, the J gene TRBJ1-5; 9 bases map to TRBD1. With 6 bases clipped from V and 5 bases from J, the junction kept 8 bases outside the gene matches. Looked up from germline, CDR1 is MGHDK and CDR2 is SYGVNS. CDR3 length: 15 amino acids. CDR3 sequence reads: CASSDGQGHDQPQHF. In nucleotides, the CDR3 is TGTGCCAGCAGCGACGGACAGGGGCACGATCAGCCCCAGCATTTT.

V usage is TRBV6-5 and J usage is TRBJ1-2; perhaps TRBD1 as D (5 bases). The germline CDR1 and CDR2 sequences are MNHEY and SVGAGI. The CDR3 runs to 15 residues. V was shortened by 5 bases and J by 7 bases, with 20 bases between the two germline ends. The CDR3 region has the DNA TGTGCCAGCAGTCTAGGGGCAGGCGGTGTAGTTGGCTACACCTTC. It specifies CASSLGAGGVVGYTF.

This clone occurred a few times. This chain connects TRBV6-5 to TRBJ2-7; D possibly corresponds to TRBD1 (6 bases). V lost 5 bases and J 0 bases, leaving 11 bases between the germline ends. The CDR3 is 14 residues long. CDR1 and CDR2 (germline): MNHEY, SVGAGI. The CDR3 DNA follows: TGTGCCAGCAGTCGGACAGATGGCTCCTACGAGCAGTACTTC. Residues: CASSRTDGSYEQYF.

This clone was picked up many times. This chain joins TRBV29-1 and TRBJ2-6; possible D gene TRBD2, 6 bases. V was trimmed by 7 bases and J by 3 bases, leaving 19 bases between them. Germline loops: CDR1 SQVTM, CDR2 ANQGSEA. The CDR3 runs 16 residues. The CDR3 spells CSATLGLGVGANVLTF. The CDR3 nucleotides are TGCAGCGCCACCCTGGGACTGGGGGTTGGGGCCAACGTCCTGACTTTC.

This clone was seen only a few times. The chain couples TRBV2 to TRBJ2-2; 8 bases align to TRBD2. With 5 bases clipped from V and 4 bases from J, the junction kept 6 bases outside the gene matches. Germline loops: CDR1 SNHLY, CDR2 FYNNEI. The CDR3 runs 15 residues. The chain's CDR3 is CASSPGLALTGELFF. The CDR3, as DNA: TGTGCCAGCAGTCCAGGACTAGCACTCACCGGGGAGCTGTTTTTT. The variable domain in full, with the rest retrieved from reference TRBV2 and TRBJ2-2, is EPEVTQTPSHQVTQMGQEVILRCVPISNHLYFYWYRQILGQKVEFLVSFYNNEISEKSEIFDDQFSVERPDGSNFTLKIRSTKLEDSAMYFCASSPGLALTGELFFGEGSRLTVL.

At least ten counts were recorded for this clone. The chain employs TRBV5-1 and TRBJ2-5, with a tentative D call TRBD2 (6 bases). Germline V gene data show CDR1 as SGHRS and CDR2 as YFSETQ. CDR3 length: 15 residues. Trimming removed 4 bases from V and 5 bases from J, with 18 bases in between. The CDR3: CASSGRSGTFETQYF. The DNA of the CDR3 is TGCGCCAGCAGCGGACGTTCGGGGACTTTCGAGACCCAGTACTTC.

This chain joins TRBV7-9 and TRBJ2-7; tentative D call: TRBD2 (6 bases). The V gene's germline CDR1 is SEHNR and CDR2 FQNEAQ (reference sequence). V was pared by 6 bases and J by 5 bases, with 17 bases between. CDR3 length: 14 residues. CDR3 sequence reads: CASRQGTGEHEQYF. The CDR3, as DNA: TGTGCCAGCAGACAAGGGACGGGGGAACACGAGCAGTACTTC. Full variable domain (remainder filled in from reference TRBV7-9 and TRBJ2-7): DTGVSQNPRHKITKRGQNVTFRCDPISEHNRLYWYRQTLGQGPEFLTYFQNEAQLEKSRLLSDRFSAERPKGSFSTLEIQRTEQGDSAMYLCASRQGTGEHEQYFGPGTRLTVT.